The present entry profiles one T cell receptor beta chain with its context. Its antigen is as yet unknown. Included were adult ileal or ileocolonic Crohn's patients indicated for ileocolonic resection. The data belong to a study of T cell repertoires in ileal Crohn's disease. Study as a whole: Surgery for a complication: stricturing in about 60%, penetrating in about 40%. Study conclusions and caveats: Active smokers at surgery had more clonal expansions than non-smokers.

Per sample, about 500 nanograms of biopsy DNA were TCRB immunosequenced. The assay was immunoSEQ multiplex PCR, and TCRdb's table has in-frame clones only and misses some. Of about 15,000 clones listed, about 60% are singletons. Source material: ileal tissue. The receptor's source is an adult with Crohn's disease.

This CDR3 reads CASSLGTGGLGYTF. In nucleotides, the CDR3 is TGTGCCAGCAGCCTCGGGACAGGGGGCCTTGGCTACACCTTC. The J gene is TRBJ1-2, the V gene TRBV5-6; 12 nucleotides agree with TRBD1. Germline-derived CDR1 and CDR2 are SGHDT and YYEEEE. V dropped 4 bases and J dropped 7; count of bases not matched to a gene: 5. CDR3 size: 14 residues.